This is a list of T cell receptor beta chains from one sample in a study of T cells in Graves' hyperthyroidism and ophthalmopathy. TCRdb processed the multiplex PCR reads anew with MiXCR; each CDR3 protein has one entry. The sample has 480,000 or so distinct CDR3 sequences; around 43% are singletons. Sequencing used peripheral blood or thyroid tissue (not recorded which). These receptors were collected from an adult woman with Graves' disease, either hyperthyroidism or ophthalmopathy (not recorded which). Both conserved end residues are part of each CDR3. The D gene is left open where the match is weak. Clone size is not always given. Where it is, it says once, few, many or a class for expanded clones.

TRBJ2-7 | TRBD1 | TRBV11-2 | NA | CASSSGGTGGLYEQYF | TGTGCCAGCAGCTCAGGGGGGACAGGGGGATTGTACGAGCAGTACTTC
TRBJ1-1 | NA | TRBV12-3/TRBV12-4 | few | CASSLLEYGPEGPLSTEAFF | TGTGCCAGCAGTTTATTGGAGTACGGGCCAGAGGGACCCCTAAGCACTGAAGCTTTCTTT
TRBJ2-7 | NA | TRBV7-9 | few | CASSPRGVSSYEQYF | TGTGCCAGCAGTCCGCGTGGGGTTAGCTCCTACGAGCAGTACTTC
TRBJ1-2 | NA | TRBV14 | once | CASSQASGSTGGYTF | TGTGCCAGCAGCCAGGCCAGCGGATCAACCGGGGGCTACACCTTC
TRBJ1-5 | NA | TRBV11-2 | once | CASSDNNQPQHF | TGTGCCAGCAGCGATAATAATCAGCCCCAGCATTTT
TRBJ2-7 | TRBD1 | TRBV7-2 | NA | CASSNPSGGRYEQYF | TGTGCCAGCAGCAACCCCTCAGGGGGCCGGTACGAGCAGTACTTC
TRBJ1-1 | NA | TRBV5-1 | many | CASSLEGRRTEAFF | TGCGCCAGCAGCTTGGAGGGACGGCGCACTGAAGCTTTCTTT
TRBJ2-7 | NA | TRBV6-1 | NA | CASSVSSQGTYEQYF | TGTGCCAGCAGCGTAAGCTCACAGGGAACCTACGAGCAGTACTTC
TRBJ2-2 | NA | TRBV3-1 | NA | CASSVEGVFTGELFF | TGTGCCAGCAGCGTAGAGGGAGTATTTACTGGGGAGCTGTTTTTT
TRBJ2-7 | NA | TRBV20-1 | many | CSARGLGSYEQYF | TGCAGTGCTAGAGGACTCGGTTCCTACGAGCAGTACTTC
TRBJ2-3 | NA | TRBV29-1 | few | CSAPSGGGDTQYF | TGCAGCGCCCCGTCAGGGGGAGGAGATACGCAGTATTTT
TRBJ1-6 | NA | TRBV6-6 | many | CASSRGLASDSPLHF | TGTGCCAGCAGTAGGGGTCTGGCGTCGGATTCACCCCTCCACTTT
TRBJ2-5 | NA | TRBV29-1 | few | CSVAAGQETQYF | TGCAGCGTTGCGGCTGGCCAAGAGACCCAGTACTTC
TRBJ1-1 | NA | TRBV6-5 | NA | CASSWLETGALMMNTEAFF | TGTGCCAGCAGTTGGTTGGAGACGGGGGCCCTCATGATGAACACTGAAGCTTTCTTT
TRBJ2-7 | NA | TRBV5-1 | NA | CASRERGSSYEQYF | TGCGCCAGCAGGGAGAGGGGAAGCTCCTACGAGCAGTACTTC
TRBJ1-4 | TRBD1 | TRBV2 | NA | CASRDTDRGRGEKLFF | TGTGCCAGCAGGGATACGGACAGGGGGCGAGGTGAAAAACTGTTTTTT
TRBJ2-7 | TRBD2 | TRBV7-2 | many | CASSLEAGGPYEQYF | TGTGCCAGCAGCTTAGAAGCGGGAGGGCCCTACGAGCAGTACTTC
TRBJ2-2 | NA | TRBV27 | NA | CASSPLLTVNTGELFF | TGTGCCAGCAGCCCACTCTTAACCGTGAACACCGGGGAGCTGTTTTTT
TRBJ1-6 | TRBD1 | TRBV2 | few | CASRTGQGRGSPLHF | TGTGCCAGCAGGACTGGACAGGGGAGAGGTTCACCCCTCCACTTT
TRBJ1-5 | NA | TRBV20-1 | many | CSARAGDGPQHF | TGCAGTGCTAGAGCAGGGGACGGGCCCCAGCATTTT
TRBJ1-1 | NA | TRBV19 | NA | CASSLTTGIGTEAFF | TGTGCCAGCAGTCTCACCACAGGGATAGGTACTGAAGCTTTCTTT
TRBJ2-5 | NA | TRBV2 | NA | CASSVMTGGYQETQYF | TGTGCCAGCAGTGTGATGACAGGAGGATACCAAGAGACCCAGTACTTC
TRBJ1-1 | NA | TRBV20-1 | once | CSADRLNTEAFF | TGCAGTGCGGACAGATTGAACACTGAAGCTTTCTTT
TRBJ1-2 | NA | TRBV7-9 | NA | CASRTIGGYGYTF | TGTGCCAGCAGGACCATCGGGGGGTATGGCTACACCTTC
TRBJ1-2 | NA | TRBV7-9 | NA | CASSLTSDTNYGYTF | TGTGCCAGCAGCTTAACATCGGACACTAACTATGGCTACACCTTC
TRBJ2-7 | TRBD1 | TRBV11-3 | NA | CASLIRGQLRGYEQYF | TGTGCCAGCCTCATAAGGGGGCAGCTGAGGGGCTACGAGCAGTACTTC
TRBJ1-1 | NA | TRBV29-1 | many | CSALGSEAFF | TGCAGCGCCTTGGGGAGTGAAGCTTTCTTT
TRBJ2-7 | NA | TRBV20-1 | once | CSAPGRLYEQYF | TGCAGTGCTCCTGGCAGGCTCTACGAGCAGTACTTC
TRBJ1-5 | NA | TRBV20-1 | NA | CSARVRGPSGMETQHF | TGCAGTGCTAGAGTTCGGGGGCCGAGCGGGATGGAGACCCAGCATTTT
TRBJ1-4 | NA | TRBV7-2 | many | CASSATWDMGREKLFF | TGTGCCAGCAGCGCCACCTGGGACATGGGAAGGGAAAAACTGTTTTTT
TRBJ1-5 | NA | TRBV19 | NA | CASRGLTQPQHF | TGTGCCAGTCGGGGGTTAACTCAGCCCCAGCATTTT
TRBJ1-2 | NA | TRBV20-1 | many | CSASSGDYPYGYTF | TGCAGTGCTAGCTCAGGGGATTACCCCTATGGCTACACCTTC
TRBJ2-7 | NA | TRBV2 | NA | CASMRLDSYEQYF | TGTGCCAGCATGAGGCTTGACTCCTACGAGCAGTACTTC
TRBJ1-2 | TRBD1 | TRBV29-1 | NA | CSVEDLTGWLRGYGYTF | TGCAGCGTTGAAGATCTGACAGGGTGGCTCCGCGGCTATGGCTACACCTTC
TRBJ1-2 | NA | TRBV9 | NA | CASSQSGGYTF | TGTGCCAGCAGCCAATCGGGGGGCTACACCTTC
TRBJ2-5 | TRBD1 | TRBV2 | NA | CASSYSYGTDTQYF | TGTGCCAGCAGTTACTCTTACGGGACAGATACGCAGTACTTC
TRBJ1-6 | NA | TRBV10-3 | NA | CAISESGGSPLHF | TGTGCCATCAGTGAGTCGGGGGGTTCACCCCTCCACTTT
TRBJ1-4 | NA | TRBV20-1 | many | CSTGTGGEKLFF | TGCAGTACCGGGACGGGGGGCGAAAAACTGTTTTTT
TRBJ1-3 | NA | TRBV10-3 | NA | CAISESRGLMNTIYF | TGTGCCATCAGTGAGTCCAGGGGTCTGATGAACACCATATATTTT
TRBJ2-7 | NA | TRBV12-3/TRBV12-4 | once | CASSLNLGYEQYF | TGTGCCAGCAGTTTAAACCTGGGCTACGAGCAGTACTTC
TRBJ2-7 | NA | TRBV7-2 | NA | CASSQDDSYEQYF | TGTGCCAGCAGCCAAGATGACTCCTACGAGCAGTACTTC
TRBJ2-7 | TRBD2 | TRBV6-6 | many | CASRGSGSGEQYF | TGTGCCAGCAGGGGTAGCGGGAGCGGCGAGCAGTACTTC
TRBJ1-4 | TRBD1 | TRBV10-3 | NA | CATNRGGQGGEKLFF | TGTGCCACCAACCGAGGAGGACAGGGAGGCGAAAAACTGTTTTTT
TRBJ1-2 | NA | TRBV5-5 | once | CASSKTPTGNYGYTF | TGTGCCAGCAGCAAAACCCCCACAGGGAACTATGGCTACACCTTC
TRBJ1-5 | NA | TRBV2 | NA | CARGELGRSNQPQHF | TGTGCCAGGGGTGAATTGGGGCGAAGCAATCAGCCCCAGCATTTT
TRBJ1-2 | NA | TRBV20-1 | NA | CSARLSGDDGYTF | TGCAGTGCTAGACTCTCCGGGGACGATGGCTACACCTTC
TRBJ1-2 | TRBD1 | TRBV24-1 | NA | CAISEGRGGYGYTF | TGTGCCATCAGTGAGGGCAGGGGGGGCTATGGCTACACCTTC
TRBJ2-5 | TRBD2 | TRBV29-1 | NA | CSVEDPAGELETQYF | TGCAGCGTTGAAGACCCAGCGGGAGAGCTGGAGACCCAGTACTTC
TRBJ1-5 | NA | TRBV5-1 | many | CASSPDFMGQPQHF | TGCGCCAGCAGCCCGGACTTCATGGGTCAGCCCCAGCATTTT
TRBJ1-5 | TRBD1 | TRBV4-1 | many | CASSATGVGNQPQHF | TGCGCCAGCAGCGCGACAGGGGTTGGCAATCAGCCCCAGCATTTT
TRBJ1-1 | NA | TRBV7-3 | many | CASSEQPIGTNTEAFF | TGTGCCAGCAGCGAACAACCGATAGGAACAAACACTGAAGCTTTCTTT